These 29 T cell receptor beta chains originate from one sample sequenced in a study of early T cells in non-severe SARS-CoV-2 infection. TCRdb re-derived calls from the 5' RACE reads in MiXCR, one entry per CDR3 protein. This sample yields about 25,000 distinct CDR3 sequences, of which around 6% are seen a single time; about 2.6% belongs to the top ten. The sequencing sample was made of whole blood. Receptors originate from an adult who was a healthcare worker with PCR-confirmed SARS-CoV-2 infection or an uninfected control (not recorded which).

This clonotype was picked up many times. The CDR3, as DNA: TGTGCCAGCAGTGATATTTCCGGGACAGGGACGAGTAAGTCCTACGAGCAGTACTTC. Translation gives CASSDISGTGTSKSYEQYF. The V gene is TRBV12-3 or TRBV12-4, the J gene TRBJ2-7, with TRBD1 identical over 9 bases. This CDR3 is 19 amino acids long. V shed 5 bases and J 1 base; nucleotides not matched to a gene: 18.

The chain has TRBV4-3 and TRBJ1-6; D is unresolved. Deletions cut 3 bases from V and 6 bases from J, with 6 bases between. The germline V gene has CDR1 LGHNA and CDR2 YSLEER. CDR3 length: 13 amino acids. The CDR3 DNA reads TGCGCCAGCAGCCAGGCCATTAATTCACCCCTCCACTTT. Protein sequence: CASSQAINSPLHF.

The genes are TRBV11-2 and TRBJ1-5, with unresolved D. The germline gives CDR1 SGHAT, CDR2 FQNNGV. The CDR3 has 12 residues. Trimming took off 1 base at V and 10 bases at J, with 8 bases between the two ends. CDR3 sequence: CASSLVLHPQHF. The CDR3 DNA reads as TGTGCCAGCAGCTTAGTCCTCCACCCCCAGCATTTT.

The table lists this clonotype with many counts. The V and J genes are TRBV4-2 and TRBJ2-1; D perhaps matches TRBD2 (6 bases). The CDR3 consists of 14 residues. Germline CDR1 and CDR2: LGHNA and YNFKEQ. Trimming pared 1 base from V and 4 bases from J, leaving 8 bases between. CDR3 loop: CASSQAGLYNEQFF. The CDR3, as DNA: TGTGCCAGCAGCCAAGCGGGACTTTACAATGAGCAGTTCTTC.

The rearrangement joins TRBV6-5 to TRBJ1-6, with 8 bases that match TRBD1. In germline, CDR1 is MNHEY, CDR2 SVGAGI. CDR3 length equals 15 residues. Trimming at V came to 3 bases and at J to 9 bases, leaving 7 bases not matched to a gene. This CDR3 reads CASSYRSGQVSPLHF. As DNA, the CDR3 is TGTGCCAGCAGTTATCGGTCGGGACAGGTTTCACCCCTCCACTTT.

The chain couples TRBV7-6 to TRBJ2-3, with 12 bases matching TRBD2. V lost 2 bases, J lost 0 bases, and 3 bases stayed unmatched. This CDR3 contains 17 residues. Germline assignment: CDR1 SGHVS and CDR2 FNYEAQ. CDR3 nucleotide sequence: TGTGCCAGCAGCTTACTAGCGGGGGGGACGAGCACAGATACGCAGTATTTT. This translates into CASSLLAGGTSTDTQYF.

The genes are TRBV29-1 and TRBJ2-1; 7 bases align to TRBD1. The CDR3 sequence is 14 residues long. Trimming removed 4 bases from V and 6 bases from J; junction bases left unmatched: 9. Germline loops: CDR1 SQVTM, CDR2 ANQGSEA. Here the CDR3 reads CSVAPLTGSNEQFF. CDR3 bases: TGCAGCGTTGCGCCCTTGACAGGGTCCAATGAGCAGTTCTTC.

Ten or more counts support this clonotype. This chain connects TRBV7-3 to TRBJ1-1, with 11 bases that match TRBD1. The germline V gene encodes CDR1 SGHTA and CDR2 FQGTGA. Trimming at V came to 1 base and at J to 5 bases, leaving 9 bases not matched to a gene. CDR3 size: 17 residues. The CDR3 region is CASSLNGQGAGGTEAFF. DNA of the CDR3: TGTGCCAGCAGCTTAAACGGACAGGGGGCAGGAGGGACTGAAGCTTTCTTT.

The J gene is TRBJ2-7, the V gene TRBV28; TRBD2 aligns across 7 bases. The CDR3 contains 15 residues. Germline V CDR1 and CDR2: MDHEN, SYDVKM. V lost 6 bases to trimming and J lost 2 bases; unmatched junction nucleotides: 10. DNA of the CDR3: TGTGCCAGCAGCTCCCCAGGTCGGGGGGCCTACGAGCAGTACTTC. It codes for CASSSPGRGAYEQYF.

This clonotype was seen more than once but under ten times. The CDR3 bases are TGTGCCAGTAGTAACCCGGACAGATACTATGGCTACACCTTC. It yields the protein CASSNPDRYYGYTF. This chain links TRBV19 with TRBJ1-2; D may be TRBD1 (6 bases). This CDR3 contains 14 residues. CDR1 is LNHDA and CDR2 is SQIVND in the germline V gene (reference sequence). Trimming left V 4 bases short and J 3 bases short, with 12 bases between.

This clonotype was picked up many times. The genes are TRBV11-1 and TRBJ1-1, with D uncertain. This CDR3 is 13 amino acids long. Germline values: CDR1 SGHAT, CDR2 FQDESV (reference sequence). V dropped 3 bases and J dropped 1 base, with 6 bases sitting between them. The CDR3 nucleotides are TGTGCCAGCAGCTTCGTGGAGAACACTGAAGCTTTCTTT. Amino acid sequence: CASSFVENTEAFF.

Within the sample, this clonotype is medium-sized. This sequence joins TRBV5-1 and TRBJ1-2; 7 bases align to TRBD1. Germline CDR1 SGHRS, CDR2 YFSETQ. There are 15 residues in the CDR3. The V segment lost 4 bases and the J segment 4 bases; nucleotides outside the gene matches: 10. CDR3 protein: CASSPQGGRGYGYTF. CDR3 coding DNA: TGCGCCAGCAGCCCGCAGGGGGGACGTGGCTATGGCTACACCTTC.

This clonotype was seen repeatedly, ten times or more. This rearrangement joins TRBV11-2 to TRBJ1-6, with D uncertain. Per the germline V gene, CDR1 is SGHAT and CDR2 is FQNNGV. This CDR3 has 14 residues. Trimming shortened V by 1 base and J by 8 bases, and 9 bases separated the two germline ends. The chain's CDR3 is CASSLGTDYSPLHF. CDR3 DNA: TGTGCCAGCAGCTTAGGGACGGACTATTCACCCCTCCACTTT. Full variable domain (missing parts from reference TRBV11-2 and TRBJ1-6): EAGVAQSPRYKIIEKRQSVAFWCNPISGHATLYWYQQILGQGPKLLIQFQNNGVVDDSQLPKDRFSAERLKGVDSTLKIQPAKLEDSAVYLCASSLGTDYSPLHFGNGTRLTVT.

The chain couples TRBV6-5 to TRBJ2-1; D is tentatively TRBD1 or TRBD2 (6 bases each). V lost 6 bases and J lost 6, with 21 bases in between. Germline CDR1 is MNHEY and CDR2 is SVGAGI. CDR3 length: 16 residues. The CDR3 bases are TGTGCCAGCAGCCGAGCTCGGGGGACACGGCTCAATGAGCAGTTCTTC. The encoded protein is CASSRARGTRLNEQFF.

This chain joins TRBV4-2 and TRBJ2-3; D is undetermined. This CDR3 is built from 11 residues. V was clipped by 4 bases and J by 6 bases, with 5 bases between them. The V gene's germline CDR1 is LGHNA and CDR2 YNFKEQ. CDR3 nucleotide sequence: TGTGCCAGCAGCCTGATTGATACGCAGTATTTT. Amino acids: CASSLIDTQYF.

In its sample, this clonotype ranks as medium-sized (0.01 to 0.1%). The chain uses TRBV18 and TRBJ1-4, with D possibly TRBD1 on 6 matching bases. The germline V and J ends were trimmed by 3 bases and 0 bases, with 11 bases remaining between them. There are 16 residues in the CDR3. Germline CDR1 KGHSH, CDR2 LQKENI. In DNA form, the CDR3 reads TGTGCCAGCTCACCCAGGACAGATGCAACTAATGAAAAACTGTTTTTT. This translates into CASSPRTDATNEKLFF.

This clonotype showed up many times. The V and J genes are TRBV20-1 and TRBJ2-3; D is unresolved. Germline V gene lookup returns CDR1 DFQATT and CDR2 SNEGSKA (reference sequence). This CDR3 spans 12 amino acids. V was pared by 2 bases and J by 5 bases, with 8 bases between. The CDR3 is CSARRSVDTQYF. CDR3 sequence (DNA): TGCAGTGCTAGACGGTCAGTAGATACGCAGTATTTT.

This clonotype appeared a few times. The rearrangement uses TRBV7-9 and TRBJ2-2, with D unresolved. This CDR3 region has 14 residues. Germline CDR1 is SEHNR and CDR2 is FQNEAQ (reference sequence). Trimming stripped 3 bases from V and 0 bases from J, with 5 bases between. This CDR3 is CASSFRPNTGELFF. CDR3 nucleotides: TGTGCCAGCAGCTTCCGGCCGAACACCGGGGAGCTGTTTTTT.

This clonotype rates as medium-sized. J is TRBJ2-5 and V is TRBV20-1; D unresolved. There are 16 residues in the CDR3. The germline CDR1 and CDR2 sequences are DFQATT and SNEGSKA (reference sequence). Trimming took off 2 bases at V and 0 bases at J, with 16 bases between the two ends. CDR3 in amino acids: CSARPFDLYHQETQYF. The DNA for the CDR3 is TGCAGTGCTAGACCATTTGACCTATACCACCAAGAGACCCAGTACTTC.

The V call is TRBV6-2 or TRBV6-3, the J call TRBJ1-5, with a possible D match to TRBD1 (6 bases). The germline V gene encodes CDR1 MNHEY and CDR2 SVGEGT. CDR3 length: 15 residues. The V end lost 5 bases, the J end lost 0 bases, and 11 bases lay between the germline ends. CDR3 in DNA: TGTGCCAGCAGTAAGACAGGCCTTAGCAATCAGCCCCAGCATTTT. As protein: CASSKTGLSNQPQHF.

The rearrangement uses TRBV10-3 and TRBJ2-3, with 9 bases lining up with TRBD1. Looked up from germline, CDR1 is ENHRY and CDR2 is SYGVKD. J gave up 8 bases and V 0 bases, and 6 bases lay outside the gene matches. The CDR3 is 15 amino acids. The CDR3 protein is CAISESEGQGGTQYF. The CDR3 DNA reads TGTGCCATCAGTGAGTCGGAGGGACAGGGAGGTACGCAGTATTTT.

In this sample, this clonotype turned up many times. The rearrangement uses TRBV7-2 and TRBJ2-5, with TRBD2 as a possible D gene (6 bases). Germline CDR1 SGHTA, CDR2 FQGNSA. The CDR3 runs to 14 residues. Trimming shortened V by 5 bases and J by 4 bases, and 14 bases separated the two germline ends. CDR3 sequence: CASSLTEGIETQYF. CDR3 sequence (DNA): TGTGCCAGCAGCCTCACGGAGGGGATAGAGACCCAGTACTTC.

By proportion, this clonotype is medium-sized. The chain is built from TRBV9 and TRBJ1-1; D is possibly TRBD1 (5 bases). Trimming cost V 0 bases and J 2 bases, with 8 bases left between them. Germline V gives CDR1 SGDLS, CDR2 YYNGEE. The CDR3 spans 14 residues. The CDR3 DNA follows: TGTGCCAGCAGCGTAGGGGGGAAAAACACTGAAGCTTTCTTT. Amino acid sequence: CASSVGGKNTEAFF.

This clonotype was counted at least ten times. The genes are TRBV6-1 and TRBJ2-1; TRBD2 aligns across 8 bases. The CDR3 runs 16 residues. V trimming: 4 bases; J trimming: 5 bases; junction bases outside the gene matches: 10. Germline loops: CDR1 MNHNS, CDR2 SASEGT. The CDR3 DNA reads TGTGCCAGCAGTGCCCCCTCTGCGGGGGGCCACAATGAGCAGTTCTTC. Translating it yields CASSAPSAGGHNEQFF.

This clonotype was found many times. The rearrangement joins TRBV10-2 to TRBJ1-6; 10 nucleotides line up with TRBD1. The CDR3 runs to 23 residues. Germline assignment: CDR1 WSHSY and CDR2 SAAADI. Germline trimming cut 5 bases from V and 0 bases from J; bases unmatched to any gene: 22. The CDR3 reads CASSKYRQGATHTLSSYNSPLHF. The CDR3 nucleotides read TGCGCCAGCAGTAAATACCGACAGGGGGCCACCCACACCCTCAGCTCCTATAATTCACCCCTCCACTTT.

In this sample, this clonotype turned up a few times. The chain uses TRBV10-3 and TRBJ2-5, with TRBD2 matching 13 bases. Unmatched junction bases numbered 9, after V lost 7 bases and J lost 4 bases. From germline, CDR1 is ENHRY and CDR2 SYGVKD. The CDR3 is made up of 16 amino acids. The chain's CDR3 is CAIKSGLAGPPETQYF. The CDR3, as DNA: TGTGCCATCAAATCGGGACTAGCGGGGCCTCCAGAGACCCAGTACTTC.

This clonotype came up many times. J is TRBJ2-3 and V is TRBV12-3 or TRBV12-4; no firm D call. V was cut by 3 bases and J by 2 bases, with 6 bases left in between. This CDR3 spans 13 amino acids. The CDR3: CASSFLPTDTQYF. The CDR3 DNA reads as TGTGCCAGCAGTTTCCTTCCCACAGATACGCAGTATTTT.

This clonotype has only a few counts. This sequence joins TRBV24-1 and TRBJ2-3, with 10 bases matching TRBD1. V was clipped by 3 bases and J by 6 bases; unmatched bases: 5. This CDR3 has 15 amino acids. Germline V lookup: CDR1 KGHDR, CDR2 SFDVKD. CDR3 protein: CATSDRQGAGDTQYF. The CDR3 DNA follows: TGTGCCACCAGTGATAGACAGGGGGCTGGCGATACGCAGTATTTT.

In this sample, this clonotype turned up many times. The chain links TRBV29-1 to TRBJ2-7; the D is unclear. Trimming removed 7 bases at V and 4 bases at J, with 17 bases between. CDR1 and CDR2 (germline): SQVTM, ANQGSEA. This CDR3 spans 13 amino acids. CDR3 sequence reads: CSAQGPRRYEQYF. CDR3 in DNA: TGCAGCGCTCAAGGCCCCCGGCGATACGAGCAGTACTTC.